What follows are 5 T cell receptor beta chains derived from one specimen sequenced in a study of response to subunit inactivated influenza vaccine. TCRdb ran MiXCR on the RT-PCR reads and lists one entry per CDR3 protein. The sample holds hundreds of thousands of distinct CDR3 sequences, more than 15% seen once. Sequenced here: PBMCs from blood, sampled 12 days after vaccination. The receptor source for this set is a man between 45 and 60 years old who received an inactivated influenza vaccine.

This clonotype came up a few times. The V and J genes are TRBV12-3 or TRBV12-4 and TRBJ1-6; 8 positions match TRBD1. The CDR3 runs 15 residues. With V trimmed by 4 bases and J by 4 bases, 3 bases remained unmatched. DNA of the CDR3: TGTGCCAGCAGTTCGGACAGGGATTATAATTCACCCCTCCACTTT. As protein: CASSSDRDYNSPLHF.

This clonotype has more than one count but fewer than ten. In nucleotides, the CDR3 is TGTGCCAGCTCACCACTCTCATCGAACACTGAAGCTTTCTTT. Translation gives CASSPLSSNTEAFF. This sequence joins TRBV18 and TRBJ1-1; no clear D. Germline loops: CDR1 KGHSH, CDR2 LQKENI. The CDR3 covers 14 residues. Between the trimmed V and J ends, which lost 1 base and 1 base, there was a span of 7 bases.

This chain connects TRBV28 to TRBJ1-6, with 7 bases matching TRBD1. The CDR3 length is 16 residues. The junction had 10 bases not matched to a gene; V was cut back by 5 bases and J by 6 bases. Germline V gives CDR1 MDHEN, CDR2 SYDVKM. The CDR3 coding sequence is TGTGCCAGCAGTACCGACAGGGTCCCCTCTAATTCACCCCTCCACTTT. It codes for CASSTDRVPSNSPLHF.

This sequence joins TRBV6-1 and TRBJ2-7; 8 bases line up with TRBD2. V trimming: 0 bases; J trimming: 5 bases; junction bases outside the gene matches: 6. Germline CDR1 MNHNS, CDR2 SASEGT. CDR3 length: 15 amino acids. CDR3 in amino acids: CASSEAITSGHEQYF. In nucleotides, the CDR3 is TGTGCCAGCAGTGAAGCAATCACTAGCGGCCACGAGCAGTACTTC.

CDR3 DNA: TGTGCCAGGTCCCACAGGGGGCTCTACGAGCAGTACTTC. Protein product: CARSHRGLYEQYF. The rearrangement uses TRBV19 and TRBJ2-7; TRBD1 aligns across 9 bases. The CDR3 is 13 amino acids. CDR1 is LNHDA and CDR2 is SQIVND in the germline V gene (reference sequence). Unmatched junction bases numbered 6, after V lost 9 bases and J lost 3 bases.